The following is a T cell receptor beta chain sequence with its context. Its antigen is undetermined. Per the germline V gene, CDR1 is MNHEY and CDR2 is SMNVEV (reference sequence). The CDR3 sequence is 17 residues long. The V segment lost 6 bases and the J segment 5 bases; nucleotides outside the gene matches: 14. This specimen comes from a study of identical twins. Study observations and caveats: Out-of-frame TCR alpha sharing in monozygotic twins exceeded recombination model predictions. A lower insertion count was a feature of abundant cord blood beta clonotypes, with no such feature in memory repertoires.

Template switching, a step in the protocol, added a universal primer site, and cDNA carried unique molecular identifiers. TCRdb reprocessed the 5' RACE reads with MiXCR, giving one entry per CDR3 protein. The table includes hundreds of thousands of distinct CDR3 sequences, over 15% detected once. The same data also contributed to another study, on T cells expressing NK-cell markers. That investigation notes: The TCR beta repertoires were obtained from sorted CD3+CD56+NKG2C+, CD3+CD56+NKG2C- and CD3+CD56-NKG2C+ T cells.

This clonotype was sampled from a woman aged 18-29 years in good health. Material: PBMCs. This chain uses TRBV27 with TRBJ1-3, with TRBD1 matching over 9 bases. The chain's CDR3 is CASSLRGTGSFRNTIYF. The CDR3 bases are TGTGCCAGCAGCCTACGGGGGACAGGGAGCTTTAGAAACACCATATATTTT.